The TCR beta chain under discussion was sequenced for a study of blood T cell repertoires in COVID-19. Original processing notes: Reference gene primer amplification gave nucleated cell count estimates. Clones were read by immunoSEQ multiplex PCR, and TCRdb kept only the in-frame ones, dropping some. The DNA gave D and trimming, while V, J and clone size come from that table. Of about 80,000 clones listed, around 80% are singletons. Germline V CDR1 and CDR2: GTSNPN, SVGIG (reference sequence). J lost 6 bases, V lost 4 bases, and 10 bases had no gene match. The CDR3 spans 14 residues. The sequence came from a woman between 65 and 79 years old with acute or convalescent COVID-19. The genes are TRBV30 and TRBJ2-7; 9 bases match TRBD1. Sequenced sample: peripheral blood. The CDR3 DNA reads TGTGCCTGGAAATTACAGGGGGCAGGGTCCGAGCAGTACTTC. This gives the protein CAWKLQGAGSEQYF.